This T cell receptor beta chain was recorded in a study of blood T cell repertoires in COVID-19. Authors' processing steps: It was from reference gene primer amplification that nucleated cell counts were estimated. The method was immunoSEQ multiplex PCR; TCRdb's version includes in-frame clones alone and lacks a portion of them. The D gene and trimming were derived from the DNA, and the V and J assignments and clone size from that table. The sample holds around 160,000 clones; less than 90% are singletons and the top ten take around two fifths. Trimming left V 0 bases short and J 5 bases short, with 9 bases between. CDR3 length: 14 residues. The V gene's germline CDR1 is SGHDT and CDR2 YYEEEE.

Material for sequencing was peripheral blood. The receptor comes from a human donor in a cohort sampled during active COVID-19. This chain joins TRBV5-6 and TRBJ1-5, with D uncertain. The CDR3 DNA reads as TGTGCCAGCAGCTTGGGGGCAGGATATCAGCCCCAGCATTTT. Protein: CASSLGAGYQPQHF.